The clone carrying this T cell receptor (beta chain) was recorded at least ten times. Its antigen is unknown. It was RNA transcripts that yielded the amplified TCR beta CDR3 regions. First-round RT-PCR targeting the TCR CDR3 was performed with the HTBI primer set. Using its own MiXCR run on the multiplex PCR reads, TCRdb lists one record per CDR3 protein. The sample consists of some 600,000 distinct CDR3 sequences, about 15% of them appearing once. Participants, patients aged 18 to 65, had newly diagnosed hyperthyroidism with a duration under 2 months. These data come from a study of T cells in Graves' hyperthyroidism and ophthalmopathy. Findings and caveats of the study: Researchers found most expanded thyroid clonotypes above 0.001 in blood as well. Separation of ophthalmopathy from stable hyperthyroidism was achieved by a 13 V-J model. Before onset, by a median of around 6.4 months, the model predicted ophthalmopathy.

V lost 2 bases and J 1 base, leaving 8 bases between the germline ends. This CDR3 is built from 14 residues. CDR1 is KGHSH and CDR2 is LQKENI in the germline V gene. The TCR originated in a woman aged 25-40 years with Graves' hyperthyroidism that later progressed to Graves' ophthalmopathy. The sample comprised blood. The V call is TRBV18, the J call TRBJ1-1; D perhaps matches TRBD1 (5 bases). The CDR3 loop reads CASSPAQGNTEAFF. CDR3 sequence (DNA): TGTGCCAGCTCACCAGCCCAGGGGAACACTGAAGCTTTCTTT.